Listed below are T cell receptor beta chains from one sample, sequenced in a study of CD8 T cells in ankylosing spondylitis. TCRdb passed the 5' RACE reads through MiXCR, listing each CDR3 protein once. This table holds roughly 230,000 distinct CDR3 sequences, 10% to 13% found once. The specimen was blood, either unsorted or a sorted T cell fraction (not recorded which). Every receptor here comes from a male donor with ankylosing spondylitis or in good health (not recorded which). Both conserved end residues are part of each CDR3. A D gene is named only where the DNA matches it firmly.

d_call v_call cdr3_aa
- TRBV11-3 CASSREWGIIETQYF
TRBD1 TRBV7-2 CASSGGTGVGQYF
- TRBV7-9 CASSLGLNPYGYTF
- TRBV7-2 CASSLGYSNQPQHF
- TRBV2 CASRSRDIPHQPQHF
- TRBV12-3/TRBV12-4 CASNPGGYQDNTEAFF
- TRBV27 CASMSGVMNTEAFF
- TRBV4-1 CASSPGVQGGTFVETQYF
TRBD2 TRBV20-1 CSARRGRAGYNEQFF
- TRBV21-1 CASSGGRTGTDSGANVLTF
TRBD1 TRBV20-1 CSAPTGVRAFF
- TRBV12-3/TRBV12-4 CASRLRMNTEAFF
TRBD2 TRBV29-1 CSVAFSGTSASSYNEQFF
- TRBV10-3 CAISYSTVYNEQFF
- TRBV5-1 CASSPLQGQDTEAFF
- TRBV12-3/TRBV12-4 CASSSPGLGLEQYF
- TRBV5-1 CASSLGQLDQPQHF
TRBD1 TRBV7-2 CASSSGTGRYEQYF
TRBD1 TRBV30 CAWSRGQGKRNTIYF
- TRBV28 CASSRQPEKLFF
- TRBV24-1 CARPKVFYEQYF
- TRBV30 CAWTLGGTGELFF
- TRBV4-1 CASSQGRQVTEAFF
- TRBV10-3 CAISPFSASRGDTQYF
- TRBV20-1 CSARGLTNQETQYF
- TRBV6-1 CASSDSTGKQETQYF
- TRBV5-1 CASSSEQRTDTQYF
TRBD1 TRBV7-2 CASSLSDRGYEQYF
TRBD1 TRBV20-1 CSATQGGTEKLFF
- TRBV4-2 CASSQEVPTGELFF
- TRBV3-1 CASSSPETEAFF
- TRBV10-3 CAISDPDEQYF
- TRBV3-1 CASSHRQDQNTEAFF
TRBD1 TRBV20-1 CSARDRRQGLETQYF
- TRBV29-1 CSVEGGGTQYF
TRBD2 TRBV12-3/TRBV12-4 CASSLAGGQETQYF
TRBD2 TRBV7-8 CASSLGGRLASNTGELFF
TRBD1 TRBV6-2/TRBV6-3 CASSKGTGANSNQPQHF
- TRBV24-1 CATAMGGHGETQYF
- TRBV6-1 CASGQGRDTEAFF
TRBD2 TRBV5-1 CASSDGTSQPYEQYF
TRBD1 TRBV7-9 CASSSTGAAWDEQFF